This T cell receptor beta chain came from a study of CD8+CD57+ T cells in acquired aplastic anemia. Whole-study context: Mean DNA quantity obtained from sorted CD4+ and CD8+ cells was 3 to 4 ug.

Study-wide results and limits: Shared by patients and controls, around 27 CD8+ CDR3s were abundant in patients. Simpson's diversity of CD8+ cells was not significantly different in patients compared with controls.

A note on this clonotype: Antigen unknown.

The template used for profiling TCR beta VDJ and CDR3 was genomic DNA. TCRdb passed the reads through MiXCR, listing each CDR3 protein once. The table includes hundreds of thousands of distinct CDR3 sequences, 45% to 70% detected once. What was sequenced was sorted CD4+, CD8+, or CD8+CD57+ T cells (not recorded which) from PBMCs. This sequence originates from a human donor with severe aplastic anemia or a healthy control (not recorded which).

CDR3 nucleotide sequence: TGTGCCAGCAGTCGCGGGGGGAATGAGCAGTTCTTC. It codes for CASSRGGNEQFF. The chain links TRBV27 to TRBJ2-1; 8 nucleotides line up with TRBD2. The CDR3 is 12 amino acids. Germline V gene sequence: CDR1 MNHEY, CDR2 SMNVEV (reference sequence). With 5 bases clipped from V and 7 bases from J, the junction kept 1 base outside the gene matches.